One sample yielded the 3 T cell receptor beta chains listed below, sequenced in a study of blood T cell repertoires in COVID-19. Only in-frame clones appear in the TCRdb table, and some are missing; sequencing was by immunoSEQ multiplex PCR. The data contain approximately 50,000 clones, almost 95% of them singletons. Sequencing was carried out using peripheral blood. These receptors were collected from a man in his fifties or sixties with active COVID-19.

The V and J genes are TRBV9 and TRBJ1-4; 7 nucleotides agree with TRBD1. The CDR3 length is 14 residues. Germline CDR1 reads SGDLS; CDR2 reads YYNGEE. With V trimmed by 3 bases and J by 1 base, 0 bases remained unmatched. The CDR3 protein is CASSAGGTNEKLFF. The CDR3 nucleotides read TGTGCCAGCAGCGCAGGGGGAACTAATGAAAAACTGTTTTTT.

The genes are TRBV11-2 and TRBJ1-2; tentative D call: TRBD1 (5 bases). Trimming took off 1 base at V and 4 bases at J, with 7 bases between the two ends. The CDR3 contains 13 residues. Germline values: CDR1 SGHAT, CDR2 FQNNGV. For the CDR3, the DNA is TGTGCCAGCAGCTTAGGGGGCGGCTATGGCTACACCTTC. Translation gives CASSLGGGYGYTF.

The CDR3 loop reads CASSFSYTDTQYF. The CDR3 DNA reads as TGTGCCAGCAGCTTCTCCTATACAGATACGCAGTATTTT. The chain employs TRBV5-6 and TRBJ2-3, with no clear D. The CDR3 contains 13 residues. Germline V gives CDR1 SGHDT, CDR2 YYEEEE. Between the trimmed V and J ends, which lost 2 bases and 3 bases, there was a span of 7 bases.